The 8 T cell receptor beta chains given below trace back to one sample, sequenced in a study of blood T cell repertoires in COVID-19. Generated by immunoSEQ multiplex PCR, the TCRdb table keeps only in-frame clones and is missing some. The sample carries about 220,000 clones, roughly 80% recorded once. The sequenced material came from PBMCs or T cells enriched from blood (not recorded which). The receptors shown here come from a woman aged 40 to 50 with acute COVID-19.

The rearrangement uses TRBV6-5 and TRBJ2-1; D possibly corresponds to TRBD2 (7 bases). The germline gives CDR1 MNHEY, CDR2 SVGAGI. The CDR3 spans 15 residues. V was cut by 2 bases and J by 7 bases, with 15 bases left in between. The CDR3 here is CASSYGRGPRNEQFF. The CDR3 DNA is TGTGCCAGCAGTTACGGGCGGGGGCCACGGAATGAGCAGTTCTTC.

The chain joins TRBV4-2 to TRBJ2-1; D is undetermined. The CDR3 consists of 12 residues. In germline, CDR1 is LGHNA, CDR2 YNFKEQ. Trimming cost V 1 base and J 5 bases, with 3 bases left between them. The CDR3 here is CASSQADNEQFF. CDR3 nucleotide sequence: TGTGCCAGCAGCCAAGCCGACAATGAGCAGTTCTTC.

The genes are TRBV6-5 and TRBJ1-6, with 7 bases lining up with TRBD1. Trimming at V came to 7 bases and at J to 9 bases, leaving 9 bases not matched to a gene. The CDR3 is made up of 14 amino acids. The germline V gene has CDR1 MNHEY and CDR2 SVGAGI. CDR3 sequence reads: CASTEGARGSPLHF. CDR3 coding DNA: TGTGCCAGCACCGAGGGGGCCAGGGGTTCACCCCTCCACTTT.

This clone was found once. This sequence joins TRBV13 and TRBJ2-7, with D perhaps TRBD1 (6 bases). The CDR3 consists of 15 residues. V shed 3 bases and J shed 0 bases, with 12 bases lying between them. Germline lookup yields CDR1 PRHDT and CDR2 FYEKMQ (reference sequence). CDR3 nucleotides: TGTGCCAGCAGCTTCAGGGGAGACAACTCCTACGAGCAGTACTTC. It codes for CASSFRGDNSYEQYF. Variable domain in full (rest from reference TRBV13 and TRBJ2-7): AAGVIQSPRHLIKEKRETATLKCYPIPRHDTVYWYQQGPGQDPQFLISFYEKMQSDKGSIPDRFSAQQFSDYHSELNMSSLELGDSALYFCASSFRGDNSYEQYFGPGTRLTVT.

The rearrangement links TRBV5-4 to TRBJ1-4, with D possibly being TRBD1 (5 bases). V was shortened by 3 bases and J by 3 bases, with 21 bases between the two germline ends. This CDR3 is 18 amino acids long. Germline-derived CDR1 and CDR2 are SGHNT and YYREEE (reference sequence). For the CDR3, the DNA is TGTGCCAGCAGCTCCTCCTTCGGGGGGTTTCGGTCTAATGAAAAACTGTTTTTT. It yields the protein CASSSSFGGFRSNEKLFF. Using reference TRBV5-4 and TRBJ1-4 for the parts outside the CDR3, the full variable domain is ETGVTQSPTHLIKTRGQQVTLRCSSQSGHNTVSWYQQALGQGPQFIFQYYREEENGRGNFPPRFSGLQFPNYSSELNVNALELDDSALYLCASSSSFGGFRSNEKLFFGSGTQLSVL.

This clone has at least ten counts. This CDR3 reads CASSFAREPYEQYF. DNA for the CDR3: TGTGCCAGCAGTTTTGCGAGAGAACCCTACGAGCAGTACTTC. V usage is TRBV27 and J usage is TRBJ2-7; D not certain. Germline CDR1 reads MNHEY; CDR2 reads SMNVEV (reference sequence). CDR3 length: 14 amino acids. Trimming stripped 3 bases from V and 2 bases from J, with 11 bases between.

This clone was seen a single time. The chain combines TRBV30 with TRBJ1-1; D remains unclear. Deletions cut 3 bases from V and 7 bases from J, with 9 bases between. The CDR3 runs to 11 residues. The V gene's germline CDR1 is GTSNPN and CDR2 SVGIG (reference sequence). CDR3: CAWRSVGEAFF. The CDR3 coding sequence is TGTGCCTGGAGGTCTGTCGGTGAAGCTTTCTTT.

Written as DNA, the CDR3 is TGTGCCAGCAGCCAGATACAGGCTGTCTACAATGAGCAGTTCTTC. Translation gives CASSQIQAVYNEQFF. The chain is built from TRBV4-2 and TRBJ2-1; the D gene is possibly TRBD1 (5 bases). Trimming took 3 bases from V and 3 from J, leaving 12 bases between them. This CDR3 comprises 15 residues. Looked up from germline, CDR1 is LGHNA and CDR2 is YNFKEQ.